Following are 32 T cell receptor beta chains from one sample sequenced in a study of blood T cell repertoires in COVID-19. Only in-frame clones appear in the TCRdb table, and some are missing; sequencing was by immunoSEQ multiplex PCR. Seen here are some 39,000 clones, around 82% observed once, and the top ten hold around 27%. The sequenced sample consisted of peripheral blood. The origin of the receptors is a man at least 80 years old with acute or convalescent COVID-19.

This sequence joins TRBV30 and TRBJ1-2; TRBD1 is a possible D gene (5 bases). The germline gives CDR1 GTSNPN, CDR2 SVGIG (reference sequence). V was clipped by 7 bases and J by 4 bases, with 13 bases between them. The CDR3 is made up of 12 amino acids. In DNA form, the CDR3 reads TGTGCCTTAGACGGGGGGAGCTATGGCTACACCTTC. Amino acid sequence: CALDGGSYGYTF. Filled out from reference TRBV30 and TRBJ1-2, the complete variable domain reads SQTIHQWPATLVQPVGSPLSLECTVEGTSNPNLYWYRQAAGRGLQLLFYSVGIGQISSEVPQNLSASRPQDRQFILSSKKLLLSDSGFYLCALDGGSYGYTFGSGTRLTVV.

J is TRBJ1-3 and V is TRBV5-4; D call uncertain. This CDR3 has 14 residues. Germline loops: CDR1 SGHNT, CDR2 YYREEE (reference sequence). V lost 5 bases and J lost 4, with 13 bases in between. CDR3: CASRGNQAGNTIYF. The CDR3 DNA follows: TGTGCCAGCAGAGGTAACCAGGCGGGAAACACCATATATTTT.

This rearrangement joins TRBV19 to TRBJ1-1, with D perhaps TRBD1 (6 bases). Per germline, CDR1 LNHDA and CDR2 SQIVND (reference sequence). The ends were cut back, 7 bases at V and 4 bases at J, with 16 bases in the middle. This CDR3 comprises 14 residues. Here the CDR3 reads CASIPTGFGTEAFF. The CDR3 region has the DNA TGTGCCAGTATCCCAACAGGGTTTGGCACTGAAGCTTTCTTT. The full variable domain, in which reference TRBV19 and TRBJ1-1 provide the parts outside the CDR3, is DGGITQSPKYLFRKEGQNVTLSCEQNLNHDAMYWYRQDPGQGLRLIYYSQIVNDFQKGDIAEGYSVSREKKESFPLTVTSAQKNPTAFYLCASIPTGFGTEAFFGQGTRLTVV.

The chain couples TRBV7-3 to TRBJ1-1, with a weak D call TRBD1 (5 bases). Germline lookup yields CDR1 SGHTA and CDR2 FQGTGA. The CDR3 consists of 14 residues. V lost 1 base to trimming and J lost 0 bases, with 6 bases between them. The CDR3 region has the DNA TGTGCCAGCAGCTTAATAGGGGTGAACACTGAAGCTTTCTTT. The encoded protein is CASSLIGVNTEAFF.

The gene calls are TRBV11-1 and TRBJ2-1; a weak D match, TRBD2 (5 bases). The CDR3 totals 16 residues. Per the germline V gene, CDR1 is SGHAT and CDR2 is FQDESV (reference sequence). V was shortened by 2 bases and J by 0 bases, with 11 bases between the two germline ends. In DNA form, the CDR3 reads TGTGCCAGCAGCTTATCGGGCGGAGGCTCCTACAATGAGCAGTTCTTC. This encodes CASSLSGGGSYNEQFF.

This chain links TRBV18 with TRBJ2-1; D not resolved. Germline values: CDR1 KGHSH, CDR2 LQKENI. The CDR3 contains 14 residues. Between the trimmed V and J ends, which lost 2 bases and 0 bases, there was a span of 5 bases. CDR3 protein: CASSPSSSYNEQFF. In DNA form, the CDR3 reads TGTGCCAGCTCACCAAGTAGCTCCTACAATGAGCAGTTCTTC.

CDR3 in amino acids: CASSRQGAYEQYF. CDR3 sequence (DNA): TGTGCCAGCAGCCGACAGGGGGCCTACGAGCAGTACTTC. This chain connects TRBV5-4 to TRBJ2-7, with 9 positions matching TRBD1. V shed 4 bases and J 2 bases; nucleotides not matched to a gene: 1. There are 13 residues in the CDR3. Germline CDR1 reads SGHNT; CDR2 reads YYREEE (reference sequence).

This chain links TRBV11-3 with TRBJ2-5; D might be TRBD1 (5 bases). Germline V gives CDR1 SGHNT, CDR2 YENEEA. This CDR3 spans 15 amino acids. Trimming cost V 1 base and J 5 bases, with 14 bases left between them. CDR3: CASSLGAGFEETQYF. Written as DNA, the CDR3 is TGTGCCAGCAGCTTAGGGGCAGGGTTTGAGGAGACCCAGTACTTC.

V and J are TRBV6-2 or TRBV6-3 and TRBJ2-5, with 9 bases aligning to TRBD1. Per germline, CDR1 MNHEY and CDR2 SVGEGT. V dropped 0 bases and J dropped 5; count of bases not matched to a gene: 7. This CDR3 is built from 16 residues. This chain's CDR3 is CASSYSNRGRLETQYF. The CDR3 bases are TGTGCCAGCAGTTACTCGAACAGGGGGCGCTTGGAGACCCAGTACTTC.

This clone ranks as medium-sized (0.01 to 0.1%). The chain uses TRBV7-2 and TRBJ2-7, with D perhaps TRBD1 (6 bases). CDR3 length: 13 residues. CDR1 SGHTA and CDR2 FQGNSA come from the germline V gene. Trimming pared 5 bases from V and 6 bases from J, leaving 14 bases between. The CDR3 here is CASSRQVMGEQYF. The CDR3 nucleotides read TGTGCCAGCAGCAGACAGGTGATGGGCGAGCAGTACTTC.

The chain is built from TRBV6-1 and TRBJ1-2; weak D call: TRBD1 (6 bases). V lost 3 bases and J 4 bases, leaving 15 bases between the germline ends. Germline V lookup: CDR1 MNHNS, CDR2 SASEGT. This CDR3 region has 15 residues. CDR3: CASSESWGPGYGYTF. The CDR3 DNA reads as TGTGCCAGCAGTGAGAGTTGGGGGCCCGGCTATGGCTACACCTTC.

The chain links TRBV11-2 to TRBJ2-5, with D perhaps TRBD2 (6 bases). V shed 1 base and J shed 4 bases, with 10 bases lying between them. Germline V gives CDR1 SGHAT, CDR2 FQNNGV. The CDR3 is 14 amino acids. Written as DNA, the CDR3 is TGTGCCAGCAGCTTAGTGGGGGGATTAGAGACCCAGTACTTC. Translation gives CASSLVGGLETQYF. The variable domain in full, with the rest retrieved from reference TRBV11-2 and TRBJ2-5, is EAGVAQSPRYKIIEKRQSVAFWCNPISGHATLYWYQQILGQGPKLLIQFQNNGVVDDSQLPKDRFSAERLKGVDSTLKIQPAKLEDSAVYLCASSLVGGLETQYFGPGTRLLVL.

The rearrangement uses TRBV5-1 and TRBJ2-1, with D unclear. V lost 1 base to trimming and J lost 4 bases, with 9 bases between them. This CDR3 has 14 residues. Looked up from germline, CDR1 is SGHRS and CDR2 is YFSETQ. Written as DNA, the CDR3 is TGCGCCAGCAGCTTGTCAGGAATGTACAATGAGCAGTTCTTC. Residues: CASSLSGMYNEQFF.

This sequence joins TRBV5-6 and TRBJ1-2; 10 bases match TRBD1. Trimming at V came to 5 bases and at J to 7 bases, leaving 17 bases not matched to a gene. There are 17 residues in the CDR3. Per germline, CDR1 SGHDT and CDR2 YYEEEE. The CDR3 sequence: CASRGADRGLSYSGYTF. The CDR3 DNA reads as TGTGCCAGCAGGGGAGCCGACAGGGGGCTTTCATACAGTGGCTACACCTTC.

The rearrangement uses TRBV19 and TRBJ1-3, with D unclear. The CDR3 runs to 16 residues. Germline loops: CDR1 LNHDA, CDR2 SQIVND (reference sequence). Trimming shortened V by 6 bases and J by 4 bases, and 19 bases separated the two germline ends. In DNA form, the CDR3 reads TGTGCCAGTAGCCGCGAAGGGTTTGCGGGAGGAAACACCATATATTTT. Its protein is CASSREGFAGGNTIYF.

In regard to this clone: One end of the junction varies from germline; a read error may be responsible. The rearrangement joins TRBV7-2 to TRBJ2-2; 12 nucleotides match TRBD2. The CDR3 totals 15 residues. Germline CDR1 is SGHTA and CDR2 is FQGNSA. The CDR3 spells CASSLAGGRTGELFF. CDR3 nucleotide sequence: TGTGCCAGCAGCCTAGCGGGGGGGCGCACCGGGGAGCTGTTTTTT. Using reference TRBV7-2 and TRBJ2-2 for the parts outside the CDR3, the full variable domain is GAGVSQSPSNKVTEKGKDVELRCDPISGHTALYWYRQSLGQGLEFLIYFQGNSAPDKSGLPSDRFSAERTGGSVSTLTIQRTQQEDSAVYLCASSLAGGRTGELFFGEGSRLTVL.

The chain employs TRBV19 and TRBJ1-6; TRBD1 might be the D (6 bases). This CDR3 spans 14 amino acids. V was pared by 6 bases and J by 5 bases, with 11 bases between. The V gene's germline CDR1 is LNHDA and CDR2 SQIVND (reference sequence). CDR3 in DNA: TGTGCCAGTAGGTCCAGGGACAATAATTCACCCCTCCACTTT. Its translation is CASRSRDNNSPLHF.

The chain carries TRBV2 and TRBJ2-3; a weak D match, TRBD2 (7 bases). This CDR3 contains 18 residues. CDR1 SNHLY and CDR2 FYNNEI come from the germline V gene. Trimming pared 2 bases from V and 2 bases from J, leaving 20 bases between. The CDR3 is CASSERMLGGGLTDTQYF. The CDR3 bases are TGTGCCAGCAGTGAACGGATGTTGGGGGGGGGCCTCACAGATACGCAGTATTTT.

In its sample, this clone was seen once. The chain recombines TRBV18 with TRBJ2-7, with 7 bases fitting TRBD1. V trimming: 5 bases; J trimming: 2 bases; junction bases outside the gene matches: 3. This CDR3 contains 13 residues. Germline-derived CDR1 and CDR2 are KGHSH and LQKENI. CDR3 nucleotides: TGTGCCAGCTCAAGGGACAGAACCTACGAGCAGTACTTC. Amino acid sequence: CASSRDRTYEQYF.

This sequence joins TRBV28 and TRBJ1-4; the D is unclear. This CDR3 spans 15 amino acids. The ends were cut back, 6 bases at V and 4 bases at J, with 15 bases in the middle. Germline V lookup: CDR1 MDHEN, CDR2 SYDVKM. The CDR3 sequence is CASSPVQVYNEKLFF. The CDR3 nucleotides are TGTGCCAGCAGCCCCGTCCAGGTGTATAATGAAAAACTGTTTTTT.

V and J are TRBV6-9 and TRBJ1-6; TRBD1 matches at 9 bases. The CDR3 sequence is 15 residues long. The junction had 6 bases not matched to a gene; V was cut back by 3 bases and J by 9 bases. The germline V gene has CDR1 MNHGY and CDR2 SVAAGI. The CDR3 is CASSYLDRGGSPLHF. DNA for the CDR3: TGTGCCAGCAGTTACCTGGACAGGGGAGGTTCACCCCTCCACTTT.

V usage is TRBV3-1 (or the pseudogene TRBV3-2) and J usage is TRBJ2-5; D gene uncertain. This CDR3 has 12 amino acids. Germline V gene lookup returns CDR1 LGHDT and CDR2 YNNKEL (reference sequence). Trimming removed 4 bases from V and 4 bases from J, with 7 bases in between. DNA for the CDR3: TGTGCCAGCAGCCTACGGAGAGAGACCCAGTACTTC. Encoded protein: CASSLRRETQYF.

The chain has TRBV6-5 and TRBJ2-7; maybe TRBD1 (8 bases). CDR1 and CDR2 from the germline V gene are MNHEY and SVGAGI. V lost 6 bases to trimming and J lost 2 bases, with 17 bases between them. This CDR3 comprises 15 residues. The CDR3 here is CASRPTGGAPYEQYF. The CDR3 bases are TGTGCCAGCAGGCCAACAGGGGGGGCTCCCTACGAGCAGTACTTC.

This rearrangement joins TRBV15 to TRBJ2-5; 8 bases are a match to TRBD2. The CDR3 has 16 residues. V lost 0 bases, J lost 4 bases, and 7 bases stayed unmatched. In germline, CDR1 is LNHNV, CDR2 YYDKDF (reference sequence). Here the CDR3 reads CATSRDGAGDRETQYF. CDR3 DNA: TGTGCCACCAGCAGAGATGGAGCGGGGGACCGAGAGACCCAGTACTTC.

The CDR3 region is CASSETVNYGYTF. CDR3 nucleotide sequence: TGTGCCAGCAGTGAGACAGTTAACTATGGCTACACCTTC. The chain uses TRBV6-6 and TRBJ1-2, with D maybe TRBD1 (5 bases). CDR1 and CDR2 (germline): MNHNY, SVGAGI (reference sequence). This CDR3 region has 13 residues. V dropped 5 bases and J dropped 1 base, with 8 bases sitting between them.

As for this clone: The junction does not match germline at one end; this may be a read error. J is TRBJ2-5 and V is TRBV12-5; no clear D. This CDR3 contains 11 residues. Germline V gene data show CDR1 as LGHNT and CDR2 as FRNRAP. The DNA for the CDR3 is TGTGCTAGTGGTTTGTTTGGCTCCCTGGACTTC. Protein sequence: CASGLFGSLDF.

As DNA, the CDR3 is TGTGCCAGCAGTTCCGACAGGGCTGGGGCCAACGTCCTGACTTTC. Its protein product is CASSSDRAGANVLTF. V usage is TRBV6-5 and J usage is TRBJ2-6, with 7 bases lining up with TRBD1. Unmatched junction bases numbered 2, after V lost 4 bases and J lost 2 bases. Germline CDR1 reads MNHEY; CDR2 reads SVGAGI. This CDR3 has 15 residues.

The V gene is TRBV11-2, the J gene TRBJ2-7; TRBD1 agrees at 8 bases. This CDR3 is built from 17 residues. Trimming at V came to 1 base and at J to 2 bases, leaving 10 bases not matched to a gene. Germline V gene sequence: CDR1 SGHAT, CDR2 FQNNGV. The CDR3 reads CASSLGLPTGVAYEQYF. As DNA, the CDR3 is TGTGCCAGCAGCTTAGGTCTGCCGACAGGGGTCGCCTACGAGCAGTACTTC.

On this clone itself: One end of the junction fails to match germline, which may point to a read error. This sequence joins TRBV28 and TRBJ2-5; 8 nucleotides agree with TRBD2. CDR1 and CDR2 from the germline V gene are MDHEN and SYDVKM. This CDR3 region has 16 residues. The CDR3 DNA reads TGTGCCAGCAGCTCACCGGGACTAGTGTTCATAGAGGCCCAGTACTTC. This sequence encodes CASSSPGLVFIEAQYF.

The chain employs TRBV5-6 and TRBJ1-1; 9 bases match TRBD1. The J segment lost 5 bases and the V segment lost 3 bases, leaving 8 bases of the junction unmatched. Germline-derived CDR1 and CDR2 are SGHDT and YYEEEE. The CDR3 sequence is 15 residues long. CDR3 loop: CASSSSGTGRTEAFF. The CDR3 DNA is TGTGCCAGCAGCTCCTCCGGGACAGGGAGAACTGAAGCTTTCTTT.

The chain carries TRBV2 and TRBJ1-6, with 10 bases aligning to TRBD1. Per the germline V gene, CDR1 is SNHLY and CDR2 is FYNNEI. V trimming: 6 bases; J trimming: 10 bases; junction bases outside the gene matches: 9. This CDR3 has 15 amino acids. CDR3 residues: CASSQRDRGSSPLHF. DNA of the CDR3: TGTGCCAGCAGCCAAAGGGACAGGGGTTCCTCACCCCTCCACTTT.

This chain joins TRBV10-3 and TRBJ1-5; the match to TRBD1 covers 10 bases. CDR3 length: 17 amino acids. Germline V gene lookup returns CDR1 ENHRY and CDR2 SYGVKD. Unmatched junction bases numbered 4, after V lost 2 bases and J lost 0 bases. The CDR3 here is CAISEGTGVYSNQPQHF. CDR3 nucleotides: TGTGCCATCAGTGAGGGGACAGGGGTATATAGCAATCAGCCCCAGCATTTT.